This is a list of T cell receptor beta chains from one sample in a study of vaccination and CD4 T cells after COVID-19. These receptors have no identified antigens. TCRdb re-called the PCR reads through MiXCR, storing one row per CDR3 protein. The table records about 5,500 distinct CDR3 sequences, around 34% of them present only once. This specimen was CD4+ T cells from blood, cultured in vitro, taken after SARS-CoV-2 vaccination. These TCRs come from a human donor who had recovered from COVID-19. Both conserved end residues are part of each CDR3. The D gene is left open where the match is weak. The size of a clone is reported for some rows only, either as once, few or many, or as a class for expanded clones.

size | J | D | V | CDR3 | DNA
NA | TRBJ1-6 | NA | TRBV5-1 | CASSLYGGGSPLHF | TGCGCCAGCAGCTTGTATGGGGGGGGTTCACCCCTCCACTTT
few | TRBJ1-2 | NA | TRBV10-2 | CASSESYPANYGYTF | TGCGCCAGCAGTGAGTCTTACCCAGCTAACTATGGCTACACCTTC
NA | TRBJ2-6 | TRBD1 | TRBV7-2 | CASSPRQGRPSGANVLTF | TGTGCCAGCAGCCCACGACAGGGCCGTCCCTCTGGGGCCAACGTCCTGACTTTC
NA | TRBJ2-5 | TRBD2 | TRBV7-2 | CASSYQGGTETQYF | TGTGCCAGCAGCTATCAGGGAGGGACAGAGACCCAGTACTTC
NA | TRBJ2-5 | NA | TRBV29-1 | CSVETGSEETQYF | TGCAGCGTTGAGACCGGGTCAGAAGAGACCCAGTACTTC
NA | TRBJ1-5 | NA | TRBV2 | CASSDDSNQPQHF | TGTGCCAGCAGTGATGACAGCAATCAGCCCCAGCATTTT
NA | TRBJ2-7 | NA | TRBV2 | CASRVKVASYEQYF | TGTGCCAGCAGGGTTAAAGTAGCATCTTACGAGCAGTACTTC
few | TRBJ1-5 | TRBD1 | TRBV10-3 | CAITSGTASNQPQHF | TGTGCCATCACTTCCGGGACAGCTAGCAATCAGCCCCAGCATTTT
NA | TRBJ2-7 | NA | TRBV7-2 | CASSLWEEQYF | TGTGCCAGCAGCTTATGGGAAGAGCAGTACTTC
NA | TRBJ2-3 | NA | TRBV20-1 | CSALPGLRSADTQYF | TGCAGTGCCCTGCCGGGACTGCGAAGCGCAGATACGCAGTATTTT
NA | TRBJ2-7 | TRBD2 | TRBV7-9 | CASSLESGAYEQYF | TGTGCCAGCAGCTTAGAAAGCGGGGCCTACGAGCAGTACTTC
NA | TRBJ1-1 | NA | TRBV18 | CASSPGRTEAFF | TGTGCCAGCTCACCGGGGAGAACTGAAGCTTTCTTT
few | TRBJ1-5 | NA | TRBV20-1 | CSASPGGQSNQPQHF | TGCAGTGCTAGCCCTGGAGGGCAGAGCAATCAGCCCCAGCATTTT
few | TRBJ2-7 | TRBD2 | TRBV20-1 | CSASRLGRERSYEQYF | TGCAGTGCTAGTAGGTTGGGGCGGGAGAGGTCCTACGAGCAGTACTTC
NA | TRBJ2-1 | TRBD2 | TRBV7-2 | CASSLSGAGEQFF | TGTGCCAGCAGCCTTAGCGGGGCGGGTGAGCAGTTCTTC
few | TRBJ1-1 | NA | TRBV6-1 | CALGKGYMNTEAFF | TGTGCCCTAGGGAAGGGTTATATGAACACTGAAGCTTTCTTT
NA | TRBJ1-2 | NA | TRBV19 | CASSRRQNYGYTF | TGTGCCAGTAGTAGGAGGCAGAACTATGGCTACACCTTC
NA | TRBJ1-5 | NA | TRBV7-2 | CASSLVWGSNQPQHF | TGTGCCAGCAGCTTAGTTTGGGGGTCCAATCAGCCCCAGCATTTT
few | TRBJ2-7 | NA | TRBV20-1 | CSIGAGYSYEQYF | TGCAGTATCGGGGCAGGTTACTCCTACGAGCAGTACTTC
NA | TRBJ2-5 | NA | TRBV6-1 | CASNGRQPQETQYF | TGTGCCAGCAACGGACGACAGCCCCAAGAGACCCAGTACTTC
few | TRBJ2-1 | NA | TRBV12-3/TRBV12-4 | CASSLRGTYNEQFF | TGTGCCAGCAGTTTAAGAGGAACATACAATGAGCAGTTCTTC
NA | TRBJ1-2 | TRBD1 | TRBV6-1 | CASSEGPGQTNYGYTF | TGTGCCAGCAGTGAAGGACCGGGACAGACGAACTATGGCTACACCTTC
few | TRBJ2-1 | TRBD2 | TRBV15 | CATSRDRGGGVDEQFF | TGTGCCACCAGCAGAGATCGTGGCGGGGGGGTCGATGAGCAGTTCTTC
NA | TRBJ1-5 | NA | TRBV2 | CASSEPGSNQPQHF | TGTGCCAGCAGTGAACCTGGTAGCAATCAGCCCCAGCATTTT
NA | TRBJ2-3 | TRBD2 | TRBV20-1 | CSARDLSGGAAIHTDTQYF | TGCAGTGCTAGAGATCTAAGCGGGGGGGCCGCGATTCACACAGATACGCAGTATTTT
NA | TRBJ1-3 | NA | TRBV4-1 | CASSPQGWAGNTIYF | TGCGCCAGCAGCCCCCAGGGGTGGGCTGGAAACACCATATATTTT
few | TRBJ1-2 | NA | TRBV28 | CASSPRQSYTF | TGTGCCAGCAGTCCCCGCCAGAGCTACACCTTC
few | TRBJ2-1 | TRBD2 | TRBV7-6 | CASSLLAGGNEQFF | TGTGCCAGCAGCTTATTGGCGGGGGGCAATGAGCAGTTCTTC
few | TRBJ2-3 | TRBD2 | TRBV29-1 | CSGTTSGTSHTQYF | TGCAGCGGGACGACTAGCGGGACCTCCCATACGCAGTATTTT
few | TRBJ1-1 | TRBD1 | TRBV19 | CASSMGSGQGRTEAFF | TGTGCCAGTAGTATGGGGTCAGGACAGGGAAGGACTGAAGCTTTCTTT
NA | TRBJ1-1 | TRBD1 | TRBV18 | CASSKVGQGAGEAFF | TGTGCCAGCTCAAAGGTGGGACAGGGGGCCGGTGAAGCTTTCTTT
NA | TRBJ1-1 | NA | TRBV18 | CASSRTNLNTEAFF | TGTGCCAGCTCACGGACTAACCTGAACACTGAAGCTTTCTTT
NA | TRBJ1-1 | NA | TRBV19 | CASSRQVNTEAFF | TGTGCCAGCTCAAGACAGGTAAACACTGAAGCTTTCTTT